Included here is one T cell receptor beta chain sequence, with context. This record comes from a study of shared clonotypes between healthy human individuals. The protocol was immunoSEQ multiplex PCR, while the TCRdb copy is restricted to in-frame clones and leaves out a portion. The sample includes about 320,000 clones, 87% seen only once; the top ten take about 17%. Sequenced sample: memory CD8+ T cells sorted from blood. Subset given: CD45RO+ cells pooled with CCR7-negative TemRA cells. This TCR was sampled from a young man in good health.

The CDR3 protein is CASSTRQFYEQYF. The CDR3 nucleotides are TGTGCCAGCAGCACCCGACAGTTCTACGAGCAGTACTTC. The chain carries TRBV14 and TRBJ2-7, with D perhaps matching TRBD1 (5 bases). This CDR3 has 13 residues. Germline lookup yields CDR1 SGHDN and CDR2 FVKESK. The V end lost 5 bases, the J end lost 3 bases, and 11 bases lay between the germline ends.